This entry describes one T cell receptor beta chain. In the study's own analysis: By means of reference gene primer amplification, nucleated cell counts were estimated. TCRdb's copy holds only in-frame clones and misses some; the assay was immunoSEQ multiplex PCR. Clone size and V and J calls were adopted from that table, with D and trimming inferred from the DNA. The sample consists of around 200,000 clones, more than 75% of them appearing once. This entry comes from a study of blood T cell repertoires in COVID-19. About the research overall: T cells, B-cell-depleted T cells, or PBMCs provided the cDNA or gDNA that served as material.

Trimming pared 3 bases from V and 0 bases from J, leaving 14 bases between. From germline, CDR1 is SNHLY and CDR2 FYNNEI. This CDR3 comprises 16 residues. This clonotype originated in a man between 35 and 55 years old with active or convalescent COVID-19. This sequence joins TRBV2 and TRBJ1-1; D gene ambiguous. Source material: peripheral blood. CDR3 coding DNA: TGTGCCAGCAGTGATCCAGAACAGAACATGAACACTGAAGCTTTCTTT. It codes for CASSDPEQNMNTEAFF.